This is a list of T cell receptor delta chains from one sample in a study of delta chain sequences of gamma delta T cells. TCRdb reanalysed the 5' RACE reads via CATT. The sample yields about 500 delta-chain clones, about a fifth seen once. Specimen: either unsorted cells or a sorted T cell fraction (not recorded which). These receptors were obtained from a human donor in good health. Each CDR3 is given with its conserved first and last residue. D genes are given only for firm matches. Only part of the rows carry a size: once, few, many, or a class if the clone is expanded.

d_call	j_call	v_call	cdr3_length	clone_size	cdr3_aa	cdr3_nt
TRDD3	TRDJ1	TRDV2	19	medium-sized	CACDSLLATGGYHTDKLIF	TGTGCCTGTGACTCCCTTCTTGCTACTGGGGGATACCACACCGATAAACTCATCTTT
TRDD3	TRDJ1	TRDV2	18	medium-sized	CACDPLYTGGYTADKLIF	TGTGCCTGTGACCCGCTTTATACTGGGGGATATACCGCGGATAAACTCATCTTT
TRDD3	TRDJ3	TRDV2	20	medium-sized	CACDTAGGLRNSWDTRQMFF	TGTGCCTGTGACACAGCTGGGGGATTGAGGAACTCCTGGGACACCCGACAGATGTTTTTC
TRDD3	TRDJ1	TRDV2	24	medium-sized	CACDPLVLGDTATPPMPYTDKLIF	TGTGCCTGTGACCCCCTGGTACTGGGGGATACAGCGACCCCCCCCATGCCGTACACCGATAAACTCATCTTT
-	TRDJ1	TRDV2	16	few	CACDTVGSGTTDKLIF	TGTGCCTGTGACACCGTGGGCTCTGGTACGACCGATAAACTCATCTTT
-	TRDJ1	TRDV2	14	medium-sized	CACDTILKADKLIF	TGTGCCTGTGACACCATTCTCAAAGCCGATAAACTCATCTTT
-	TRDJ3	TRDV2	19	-	CACDPVGAQLSWDTRQMFF	TGTGCCTGTGACCCTGTGGGGGCTCAACTCTCCTGGGACACCCGACAGATGTTTTTC
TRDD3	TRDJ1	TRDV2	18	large	CACDPLVGDTMYTDKLIF	TGTGCCTGTGACCCTCTCGTGGGGGATACGATGTACACCGATAAACTCATCTTT
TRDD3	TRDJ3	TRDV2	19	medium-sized	CACDTMLGIRSWDTRQMFF	TGTGCCTGTGACACTATGTTGGGGATACGCTCCTGGGACACCCGACAGATGTTTTTC
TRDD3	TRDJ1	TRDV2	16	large	CACDTLGDTRTDKLIF	TGTGCCTGTGACACCCTGGGGGATACGCGGACCGATAAACTCATCTTT
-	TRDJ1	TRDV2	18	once	CACDTLIRTTLDTDKLIF	TGTGCCTGTGACACCTTGATACGAACTACTCTCGACACCGATAAACTCATCTTT
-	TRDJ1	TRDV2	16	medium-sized	CACDTVEYHIPGKLIF	TGTGCCTGTGACACCGTTGAATACCATATCCCGGGTAAACTCATCTTT
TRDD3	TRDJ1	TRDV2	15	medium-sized	CACDPLGVYTDKLIF	TGTGCCTGTGATCCACTGGGGGTTTACACCGATAAACTCATCTTT
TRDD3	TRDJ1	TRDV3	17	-	CASHLGYWGIGTDKLIF	TGTGCCTCACACCTAGGTTACTGGGGGATAGGGACCGATAAACTCATCTTT
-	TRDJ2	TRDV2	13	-	CACGSALTAQLFF	TGTGCCTGTGGTAGTGCTTTGACAGCACAACTCTTCTTT
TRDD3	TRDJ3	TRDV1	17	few	CALGRPNWGKDTRQMFF	TGTGCTCTTGGCAGACCGAACTGGGGAAAAGACACCCGACAGATGTTTTTC
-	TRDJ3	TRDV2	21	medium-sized	CACDTVKVGALSSWDTRQMFF	TGTGCCTGTGACACAGTTAAGGTGGGGGCCCTTAGCTCCTGGGACACCCGACAGATGTTTTTC
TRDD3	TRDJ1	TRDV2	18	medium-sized	CACVVLHLGDTGDDKLIF	TGTGCCTGTGTTGTGCTCCATCTGGGGGATACGGGCGACGATAAACTCATCTTT
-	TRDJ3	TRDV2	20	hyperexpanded	CACDTALWGPSSWDTRQMFF	TGTGCCTGTGACACCGCTCTGTGGGGACCAAGCTCCTGGGACACCCGACAGATGTTTTTC
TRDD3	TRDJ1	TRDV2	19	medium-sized	CACDLLLGDTLVGTDKLIF	TGTGCCTGTGACCTCTTACTGGGGGATACCCTGGTAGGAACCGATAAACTCATCTTT
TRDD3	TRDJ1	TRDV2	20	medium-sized	CACDPLSLLGDPVYTDKLIF	TGTGCCTGTGACCCCTTATCGTTACTGGGGGACCCTGTGTACACCGATAAACTCATCTTT
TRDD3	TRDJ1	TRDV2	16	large	CACDTLGELYTDKLIF	TGTGCCTGTGACACGCTGGGGGAGCTCTACACCGATAAACTCATCTTT
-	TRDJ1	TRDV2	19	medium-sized	CACDTVGAGPRKEADKLIF	TGTGCCTGTGACACCGTCGGGGCTGGGCCGAGGAAGGAAGCCGATAAACTCATCTTT
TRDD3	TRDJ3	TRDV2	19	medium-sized	CACDTVLGDSTWDTRQMFF	TGTGCCTGTGACACGGTCCTGGGGGATTCAACCTGGGACACCCGACAGATGTTTTTC
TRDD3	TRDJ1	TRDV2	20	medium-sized	CACDTVSRTGGSGYTDKLIF	TGTGCCTGTGACACCGTGTCCCGTACTGGGGGATCCGGGTACACCGATAAACTCATCTTT
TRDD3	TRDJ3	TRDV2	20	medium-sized	CACDTLLGDAGSWDTRQMFF	TGTGCCTGTGACACCCTACTGGGGGATGCCGGCTCCTGGGACACCCGACAGATGTTTTTC
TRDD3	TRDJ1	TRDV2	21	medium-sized	CACDLVGAWILGAPRADKLIF	TGTGCCTGTGACTTGGTAGGGGCCTGGATACTGGGGGCCCCGAGGGCCGATAAACTCATCTTT
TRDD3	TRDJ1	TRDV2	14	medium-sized	CACDKLGATDKLIF	TGTGCCTGTGACAAACTGGGGGCCACCGATAAACTCATCTTT
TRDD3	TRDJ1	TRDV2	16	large	CACDTLTGANTDKLIF	TGTGCCTGTGACACCCTTACTGGGGCCAACACCGATAAACTCATCTTT
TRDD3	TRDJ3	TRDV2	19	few	CACDGLGDPSSWDTRQMFF	TGTGCCTGTGACGGGCTGGGGGACCCGAGCTCCTGGGACACCCGACAGATGTTTTTC